The T cell receptor (beta chain) described here comes from a study of blood T cell repertoires in COVID-19. Across the study: Material from acute and convalescent COVID-19 was sourced from the United States, Italy and Spain. Sample material is recorded as cDNA or gDNA derived from T cells, B-cell-depleted T cells, or PBMCs.

Germline V gives CDR1 MDHEN, CDR2 SYDVKM. V shed 5 bases and J 0 bases; nucleotides not matched to a gene: 3. This CDR3 has 14 amino acids. This clone has a single count. A much larger clone lies one base from this, so it may be a read error. Authors' data handling: Estimated nucleated cell counts came from reference gene primer amplification. Produced via immunoSEQ multiplex PCR; TCRdb's table is partial and in-frame only. The V and J calls and clone size come from that table; D and trimming were worked out from the DNA. Of around 230,000 clones detected, about 84% appear once; the ten largest clones hold approximately 7.9%.

The clonotype was recovered from a woman of 80 years or more with acute or convalescent COVID-19. The sample consisted of peripheral blood. The rearrangement links TRBV28 to TRBJ1-2; 7 nucleotides align to TRBD1. CDR3 DNA: TGTGCCAGCAGTCCGGGGACAGCTAACTATGGCTACACCTTC. This translates into CASSPGTANYGYTF.